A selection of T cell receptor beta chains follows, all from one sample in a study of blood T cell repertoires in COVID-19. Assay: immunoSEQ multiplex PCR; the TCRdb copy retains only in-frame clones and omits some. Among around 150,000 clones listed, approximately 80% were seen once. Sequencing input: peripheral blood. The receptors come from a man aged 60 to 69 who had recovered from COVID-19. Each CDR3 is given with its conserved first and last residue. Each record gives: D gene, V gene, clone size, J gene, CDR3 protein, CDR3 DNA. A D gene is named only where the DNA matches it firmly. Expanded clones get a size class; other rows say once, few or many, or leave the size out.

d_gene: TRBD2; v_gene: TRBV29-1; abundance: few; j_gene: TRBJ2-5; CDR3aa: CSVRLAGGPVETQYF; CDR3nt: TGCAGCGTGCGGCTAGCGGGAGGGCCTGTAGAGACCCAGTACTTC
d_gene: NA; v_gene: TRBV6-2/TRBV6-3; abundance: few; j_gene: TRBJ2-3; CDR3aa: CASSLPQPGSAFTDTQYF; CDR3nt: TGTGCCAGCAGTCTACCACAACCGGGTAGCGCCTTCACAGATACGCAGTATTTT
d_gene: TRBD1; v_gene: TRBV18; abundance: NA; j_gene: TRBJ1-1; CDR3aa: CASSPAGQGTNTEAFF; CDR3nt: TGTGCCAGCTCACCAGCGGGACAGGGGACGAACACTGAAGCTTTCTTT
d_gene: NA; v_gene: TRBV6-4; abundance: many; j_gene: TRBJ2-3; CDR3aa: CASSKEGRADTQYF; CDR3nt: TGTGCCAGCTCCAAGGAGGGCCGTGCAGATACGCAGTATTTT
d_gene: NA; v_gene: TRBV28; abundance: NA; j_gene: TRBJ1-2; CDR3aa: CASSLTSLNYGYTF; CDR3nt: TGTGCCAGCAGTTTGACAAGCCTTAACTATGGCTACACCTTC
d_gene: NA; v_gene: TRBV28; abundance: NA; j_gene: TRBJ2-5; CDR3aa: CASQGFAKFPQYF; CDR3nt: TGTGCCAGCCAGGGTTTCGCCAAGTTTCCCCAGTACTTC
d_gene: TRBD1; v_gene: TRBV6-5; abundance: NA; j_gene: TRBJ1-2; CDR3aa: CASSRQGKSYGYTF; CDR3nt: TGTGCCAGCAGTCGACAGGGGAAGAGCTATGGCTACACCTTC
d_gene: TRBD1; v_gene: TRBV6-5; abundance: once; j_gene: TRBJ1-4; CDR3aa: CASSRYRGDEKLFF; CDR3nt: TGTGCCAGCAGTCGGTACAGGGGCGATGAAAAACTGTTTTTT
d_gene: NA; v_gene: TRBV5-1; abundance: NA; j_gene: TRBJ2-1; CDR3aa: CASSQGEKQFF; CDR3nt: TGCGCCAGCAGTCAGGGCGAAAAGCAGTTCTTC
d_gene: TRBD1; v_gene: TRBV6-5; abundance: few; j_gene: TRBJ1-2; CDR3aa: CASSYSDRGVHGYTF; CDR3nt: TGTGCCAGCAGTTACTCGGACAGGGGGGTCCATGGCTACACCTTC
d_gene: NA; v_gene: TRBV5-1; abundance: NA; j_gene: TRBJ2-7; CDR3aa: CASSLGGGYEQYF; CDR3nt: TGCGCCAGCAGCTTGGGAGGAGGCTACGAGCAGTACTTC
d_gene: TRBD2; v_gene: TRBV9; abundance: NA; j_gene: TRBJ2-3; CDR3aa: CASSVDPRHGGGQGDTQYF; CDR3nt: TGTGCCAGCAGCGTAGATCCTCGTCATGGGGGAGGGCAGGGAGATACGCAGTATTTT
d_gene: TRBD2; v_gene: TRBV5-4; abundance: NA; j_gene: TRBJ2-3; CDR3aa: CASRSSGVPDTQYF; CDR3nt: TGTGCCAGCAGGTCTAGCGGGGTTCCAGATACGCAGTATTTT
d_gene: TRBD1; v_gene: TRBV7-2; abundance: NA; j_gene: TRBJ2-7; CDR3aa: CASSVGQGGNSYEQYF; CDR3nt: TGTGCCAGCAGCGTGGGACAGGGGGGGAACTCCTACGAGCAGTACTTC
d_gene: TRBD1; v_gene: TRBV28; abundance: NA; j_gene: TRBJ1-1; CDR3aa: CASSPIQGARTEAFF; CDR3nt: TGTGCCAGCAGTCCTATTCAGGGGGCGAGGACTGAAGCTTTCTTT
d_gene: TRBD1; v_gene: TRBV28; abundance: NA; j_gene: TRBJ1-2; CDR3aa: CASSPRTGVYGYTF; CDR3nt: TGTGCCAGCAGTCCGAGGACAGGGGTCTATGGCTACACCTTC
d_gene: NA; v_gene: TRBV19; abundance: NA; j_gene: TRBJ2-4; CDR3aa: CASSISFLAKNIQYF; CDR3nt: TGTGCCAGTAGTATTTCTTTTCTAGCCAAAAACATTCAGTACTTC
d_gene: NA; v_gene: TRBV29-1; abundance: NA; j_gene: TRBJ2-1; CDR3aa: CSVGSSGRSYNEQFF; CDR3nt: TGCAGCGTTGGGAGTAGCGGTAGGTCCTACAATGAGCAGTTCTTC
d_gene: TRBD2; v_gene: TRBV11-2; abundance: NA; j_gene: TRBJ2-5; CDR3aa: CASSLSSGRVKTQYF; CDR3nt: TGTGCCAGCAGCTTATCGAGCGGGAGGGTTAAGACCCAGTACTTC
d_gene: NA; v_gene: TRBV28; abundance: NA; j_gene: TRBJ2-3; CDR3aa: CASSPLPRSFTDTQYF; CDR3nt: TGTGCCAGCAGCCCTCTTCCGCGGAGCTTCACAGATACGCAGTATTTT
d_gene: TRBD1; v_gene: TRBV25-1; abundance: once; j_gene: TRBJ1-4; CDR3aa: CASSGTGGLPNEKLFF; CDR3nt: TGTGCCAGCAGTGGGACAGGGGGCCTTCCTAATGAAAAACTGTTTTTT
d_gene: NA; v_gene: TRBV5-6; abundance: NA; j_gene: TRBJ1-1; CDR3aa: CASSLGQALYTEAFF; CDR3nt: TGTGCCAGCAGCTTGGGACAGGCACTTTACACTGAAGCTTTCTTT
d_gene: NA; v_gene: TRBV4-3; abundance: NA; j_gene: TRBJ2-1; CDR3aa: CASSQGGEGAGNEQFF; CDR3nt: TGCGCCAGCAGCCAAGGAGGAGAGGGAGCGGGCAATGAGCAGTTCTTC
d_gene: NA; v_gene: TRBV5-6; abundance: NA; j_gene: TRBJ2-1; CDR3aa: CASSWGDEQFF; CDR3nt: TGTGCCAGCAGCTGGGGGGACGAGCAGTTCTTC